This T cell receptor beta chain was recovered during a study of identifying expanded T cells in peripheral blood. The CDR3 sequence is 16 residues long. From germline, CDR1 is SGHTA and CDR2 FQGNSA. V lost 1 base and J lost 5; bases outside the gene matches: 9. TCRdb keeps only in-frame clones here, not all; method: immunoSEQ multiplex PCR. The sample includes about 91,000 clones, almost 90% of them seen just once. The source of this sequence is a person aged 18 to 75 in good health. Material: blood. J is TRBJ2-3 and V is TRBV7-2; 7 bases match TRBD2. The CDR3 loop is CASSLGVTGGGDTQYF. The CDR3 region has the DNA TGTGCCAGCAGCTTAGGGGTAACGGGAGGTGGAGATACGCAGTATTTT.